The 30 T cell receptor beta chains in this list originate from one sample, sequenced in a study of cytomegalovirus exposure and HLA in healthy donors. In the PCR, 60 Vbeta and 13 Jbeta primers were used. The data were produced by immunoSEQ multiplex PCR, yet TCRdb's version contains in-frame clones alone and is incomplete. The profile shows around 91,000 clones, 64% of them singletons. The sequenced sample was PBMCs. These receptors were collected from a human donor in good health.

This clone was found a few times. This CDR3 is CASSTRQGSYEQYF. Here the CDR3 DNA reads TGTGCCAGCAGTACCCGACAGGGCTCCTACGAGCAGTACTTC. J is TRBJ2-7 and V is TRBV6-1; 7 positions agree with TRBD1. Per the germline V gene, CDR1 is MNHNS and CDR2 is SASEGT. The V gene end was trimmed by 5 bases and the J gene end by 0 bases; junction bases not matched to a gene: 4. The length of the CDR3 is 14 residues.

The rearrangement links TRBV14 to TRBJ1-2; 7 bases agree with TRBD1. The V gene end was trimmed by 4 bases and the J gene end by 4 bases; junction bases not matched to a gene: 12. Germline-derived CDR1 and CDR2 are SGHDN and FVKESK. This CDR3 is built from 16 residues. The CDR3 sequence is CASSLRGQEVGYGYTF. The CDR3 DNA reads TGTGCCAGCAGCCTCCGCGGACAGGAAGTTGGCTATGGCTACACCTTC.

The chain combines TRBV6-5 with TRBJ2-5; TRBD2 matches 7 bases. This CDR3 contains 15 residues. Germline V lookup: CDR1 MNHEY, CDR2 SVGAGI. The trim removed 2 bases at V and 5 bases at J, leaving 8 bases unmatched. The CDR3 reads CASSYSGDGWETQYF. In DNA form, the CDR3 reads TGTGCCAGCAGTTACAGCGGGGACGGGTGGGAGACCCAGTACTTC.

This sequence joins TRBV2 and TRBJ2-7, with TRBD2 matching 8 bases. Germline V gene sequence: CDR1 SNHLY, CDR2 FYNNEI. The length of the CDR3 is 14 residues. Trimming at V came to 7 bases and at J to 2 bases, leaving 7 bases not matched to a gene. In DNA, the CDR3 is TGTGCCAGCAACAAGCGGGGGTCAACCTACGAGCAGTACTTC. Its protein product is CASNKRGSTYEQYF.

The table lists this clone with a few counts. The rearrangement links TRBV19 to TRBJ1-6; D unresolved. Germline assignment: CDR1 LNHDA and CDR2 SQIVND (reference sequence). The V gene lost 5 bases and the J gene lost 4 bases, with 9 bases spanning the gap. The CDR3 sequence is 14 residues long. The CDR3: CASSGSVYNSPLHF. CDR3 DNA: TGTGCCAGTAGTGGTTCAGTTTATAATTCACCCCTCCACTTT.

The rearrangement joins TRBV9 to TRBJ1-1, with D perhaps matching TRBD1 (6 bases). The CDR3 has 14 amino acids. Germline values: CDR1 SGDLS, CDR2 YYNGEE. Trimming took 4 bases from V and 5 from J, leaving 15 bases between them. The CDR3: CASSSLAGVTEAFF. In DNA, the CDR3 is TGTGCCAGCAGCTCGCTAGCAGGGGTGACTGAAGCTTTCTTT.

The J gene is TRBJ2-1, the V gene TRBV2; D is possibly TRBD2 (6 bases). The CDR3 extends over 13 amino acids. Trimming took off 5 bases at V and 5 bases at J, with 10 bases between the two ends. Germline lookup yields CDR1 SNHLY and CDR2 FYNNEI. The CDR3 DNA is TGTGCCAGCAGTAGTTCGGGGGACAATGAGCAGTTCTTC. It encodes CASSSSGDNEQFF.

The rearrangement joins TRBV7-6 to TRBJ1-6; 7 bases match TRBD1. The CDR3 runs 18 residues. Losses at the gene ends were 2 bases for V and 0 bases for J; bases not matched to a gene: 7. Looked up from germline, CDR1 is SGHVS and CDR2 is FNYEAQ. The CDR3 is CASSLRGPYSSYNSPLHF. The CDR3 DNA reads TGTGCCAGCAGCTTAAGGGGGCCTTACAGCTCCTATAATTCACCCCTCCACTTT.

This chain links TRBV5-8 with TRBJ1-1, with D perhaps TRBD1 (6 bases). The CDR3 runs 17 residues. Germline V CDR1 and CDR2: SGHTS, YDEGEE. V lost 0 bases and J lost 1, with 16 bases in between. CDR3 residues: CASSLEAGGITNTEAFF. The CDR3 DNA sequence: TGTGCCAGCAGCTTGGAAGCGGGGGGCATTACGAACACTGAAGCTTTCTTT.

The CDR3 DNA reads TGCGCCAGCAGCTTGGTCGGGGCGGAGGGTCTCCACGAGCAGTACTTC. Residues: CASSLVGAEGLHEQYF. V gene TRBV5-1 combines with J gene TRBJ2-7, with D possibly TRBD2 on 6 matching bases. Germline lookup yields CDR1 SGHRS and CDR2 YFSETQ. The CDR3 is made up of 16 amino acids. V lost 0 bases and J lost 5, with 18 bases in between.

This chain uses TRBV18 with TRBJ2-1; TRBD1 matches at 9 bases. Germline loops: CDR1 KGHSH, CDR2 LQKENI. CDR3 length: 15 amino acids. J gave up 4 bases and V 3 bases, and 4 bases lay outside the gene matches. The CDR3 coding sequence is TGTGCCAGCTCACCCCGTGGACAGGGGTACAATGAGCAGTTCTTC. Its translation: CASSPRGQGYNEQFF. Variable domain in full (rest from reference TRBV18 and TRBJ2-1): NAGVMQNPRHLVRRRGQEARLRCSPMKGHSHVYWYRQLPEEGLKFMVYLQKENIIDESGMPKERFSAEFPKEGPSILRIQQVVRGDSAAYFCASSPRGQGYNEQFFGPGTRLTVL.

The chain links TRBV7-8 to TRBJ2-5; 11 bases align to TRBD1. Trimming removed 3 bases from V and 11 bases from J; junction bases left unmatched: 5. This CDR3 comprises 13 residues. Germline CDR1 is SGHVS and CDR2 is FQNEAQ. In nucleotides, the CDR3 is TGTGCCAGCAGCTTCGGGACAGGGGGTGAGCAGTACTTC. Translation gives CASSFGTGGEQYF.

V is TRBV10-3 and J is TRBJ2-1, with TRBD2 as a possible D gene (7 bases). V gave up 6 bases and J gave up 8 bases, with 17 bases separating them. Germline V CDR1 and CDR2: ENHRY, SYGVKD. The CDR3 covers 14 residues. The CDR3 DNA reads as TGTGCCATCAGGGGAGGCGGGGGCCTCTATGAGCAGTTCTTC. It is translated as CAIRGGGGLYEQFF.

V usage is TRBV4-2 and J usage is TRBJ2-3; 10 bases align to TRBD2. Trimming took 6 bases from V and 0 from J; bases not matched to a gene: 9. Germline assignment: CDR1 LGHNA and CDR2 YNFKEQ. The CDR3 totals 17 residues. The CDR3 nucleotides read TGTGCCAGCAGTCCGCTAGCGGGGGCCGTTAGCACAGATACGCAGTATTTT. Translating gives CASSPLAGAVSTDTQYF.

CDR3 nucleotide sequence: TGCAGGGAGCCGGGTCCTCAAGCTTTCTTT. Translated, it gives CREPGPQAFF. The V and J genes are TRBV20-1 and TRBJ1-1; no definite D call. Germline V gives CDR1 DFQATT, CDR2 SNEGSKA (reference sequence). This CDR3 has 10 residues.

In DNA, the CDR3 is TGCGCCAGCAGCTTGAACCCAGGTGGCTACGAGCAGTACTTC. Protein product: CASSLNPGGYEQYF. The J gene is TRBJ2-7, the V gene TRBV5-1; D gene uncertain. The CDR3 is 14 residues long. The germline V gene encodes CDR1 SGHRS and CDR2 YFSETQ. Between the trimmed V and J ends, which lost 1 base and 3 bases, there was a span of 11 bases.

A few counts support this clone. The chain joins TRBV2 to TRBJ2-2, with TRBD2 matching 12 bases. Germline CDR1 is SNHLY and CDR2 is FYNNEI. This CDR3 spans 20 amino acids. V shed 1 base, J shed 3 bases, and the junction held 12 bases outside the gene matches. The CDR3 coding sequence is TGTGCCAGCAGTGAAGTTGGGCTAGCGGGGGGGAGTGGCCACACCGGGGAGCTGTTTTTT. Amino acids: CASSEVGLAGGSGHTGELFF.

The table lists this clone with a count of one. The chain uses TRBV10-3 and TRBJ2-2, with 9 bases fitting TRBD1. Germline lookup yields CDR1 ENHRY and CDR2 SYGVKD. The CDR3 consists of 15 residues. V trimming: 2 bases; J trimming: 5 bases; junction bases outside the gene matches: 3. Here the CDR3 DNA reads TGTGCCATCAGTGAGGGGACAGGGTTGACCGGGGAGCTGTTTTTT. This translates into CAISEGTGLTGELFF.

The V call is TRBV10-3, the J call TRBJ1-1; no firm D call. Germline V gene lookup returns CDR1 ENHRY and CDR2 SYGVKD. The CDR3 contains 15 residues. The V gene lost 6 bases and the J gene lost 1 base, with 15 bases spanning the gap. As DNA, the CDR3 is TGTGCCATCAGGCGGGGTCGGCAGGAGAACACTGAAGCTTTCTTT. Amino acid sequence: CAIRRGRQENTEAFF.

The V call is TRBV5-1, the J call TRBJ2-7, with D hard to call. Germline assignment: CDR1 SGHRS and CDR2 YFSETQ. With 4 bases removed from V and 0 bases from J, the gap between germline ends came to 8 bases. The CDR3 covers 13 residues. The CDR3 DNA is TGCGCCAGCAGCGTACCGGGCTCCTACGAGCAGTACTTC. This encodes CASSVPGSYEQYF.

This chain connects TRBV19 to TRBJ2-3; D call uncertain. V lost 5 bases to trimming and J lost 3 bases, with 9 bases between them. Germline lookup yields CDR1 LNHDA and CDR2 SQIVND (reference sequence). The CDR3 is 13 residues long. The CDR3 spells CASSAYQTDTQYF. In nucleotides, the CDR3 is TGTGCCAGTAGTGCGTACCAAACAGATACGCAGTATTTT.

The chain employs TRBV18 and TRBJ1-2; the D is unclear. V was pared by 3 bases and J by 3 bases, with 5 bases between. Germline V gene sequence: CDR1 KGHSH, CDR2 LQKENI. The CDR3 is 12 residues long. The CDR3 region is CASSPSDYGYTF. Here the CDR3 DNA reads TGTGCCAGCTCACCGAGTGACTATGGCTACACCTTC. The full variable domain, in which reference TRBV18 and TRBJ1-2 provide the parts outside the CDR3, is NAGVMQNPRHLVRRRGQEARLRCSPMKGHSHVYWYRQLPEEGLKFMVYLQKENIIDESGMPKERFSAEFPKEGPSILRIQQVVRGDSAAYFCASSPSDYGYTFGSGTRLTVV.

This rearrangement joins TRBV5-1 to TRBJ2-3; 10 bases match TRBD2. CDR1 and CDR2 from the germline V gene are SGHRS and YFSETQ. There are 18 residues in the CDR3. Trimming took 4 bases from V and 0 from J; bases not matched to a gene: 11. CDR3 in amino acids: CASSPSQAGGPSTDTQYF. DNA for the CDR3: TGCGCCAGCAGCCCGAGCCAAGCGGGGGGGCCGAGCACAGATACGCAGTATTTT. Complete variable domain (other parts from reference TRBV5-1 and TRBJ2-3): KAGVTQTPRYLIKTRGQQVTLSCSPISGHRSVSWYQQTPGQGLQFLFEYFSETQRNKGNFPGRFSGRQFSNSRSEMNVSTLELGDSALYLCASSPSQAGGPSTDTQYFGPGTRLTVL.

This clone turned up a few times. The J gene is TRBJ1-1, the V gene TRBV5-1; 10 bases are a match to TRBD1. After removal of 3 bases from V and 3 bases from J, the junction contained 2 bases not matched to a gene. CDR1 SGHRS and CDR2 YFSETQ come from the germline V gene. The length of the CDR3 is 14 residues. The CDR3 DNA reads as TGCGCCAGCAGCTGGGACAGGGGAGACACTGAAGCTTTCTTT. Its protein is CASSWDRGDTEAFF. The full variable domain, its missing parts supplied by reference TRBV5-1 and TRBJ1-1, is KAGVTQTPRYLIKTRGQQVTLSCSPISGHRSVSWYQQTPGQGLQFLFEYFSETQRNKGNFPGRFSGRQFSNSRSEMNVSTLELGDSALYLCASSWDRGDTEAFFGQGTRLTVV.

This clone was observed once. The chain joins TRBV5-1 to TRBJ1-4; tentatively, D is TRBD1 (6 bases). The ends were cut back, 4 bases at V and 4 bases at J, with 14 bases in the middle. The V gene's germline CDR1 is SGHRS and CDR2 YFSETQ. The CDR3 length is 15 residues. The CDR3 DNA is TGCGCCAGCAGCCCCTACGGACAGTATAATGAAAAACTGTTTTTT. This sequence encodes CASSPYGQYNEKLFF. The full variable domain, rest sourced from reference TRBV5-1 and TRBJ1-4, is KAGVTQTPRYLIKTRGQQVTLSCSPISGHRSVSWYQQTPGQGLQFLFEYFSETQRNKGNFPGRFSGRQFSNSRSEMNVSTLELGDSALYLCASSPYGQYNEKLFFGSGTQLSVL.

This clone showed up just a few times. The V gene is TRBV5-1, the J gene TRBJ2-7; 9 bases agree with TRBD2. Germline CDR1 reads SGHRS; CDR2 reads YFSETQ. The CDR3 totals 15 residues. With 5 bases clipped from V and 1 base from J, the junction kept 7 bases outside the gene matches. CDR3: CASRTGLAPSYEQYF. CDR3 DNA sequence: TGCGCCAGCAGAACGGGACTAGCACCGTCCTACGAGCAGTACTTC.

Remarks on this clone: The sample contains more than one DNA sequence encoding this CDR3. This chain connects TRBV7-2 to TRBJ1-2, with D tentatively TRBD1 (5 bases). CDR1 and CDR2 (germline): SGHTA, FQGNSA. This CDR3 is 13 amino acids long. V lost 2 bases, J lost 4 bases, and 8 bases lay in between. The CDR3 nucleotides are TGTGCCAGCAGCTTACGGGGACTCTATGGCTACACCTTC. This sequence encodes CASSLRGLYGYTF.

This clone was observed a handful of times. The V call is TRBV9, the J call TRBJ2-5, with TRBD2 matching 8 bases. Per the germline V gene, CDR1 is SGDLS and CDR2 is YYNGEE. CDR3 length: 14 amino acids. The junction had 7 bases not matched to a gene; V was cut back by 4 bases and J by 5 bases. DNA for the CDR3: TGTGCCAGCAGCCCGCGGACTAGCTGGGAGACCCAGTACTTC. This encodes CASSPRTSWETQYF.

The chain employs TRBV5-1 and TRBJ2-3; TRBD1 matches at 9 bases. This CDR3 has 14 residues. Unmatched junction bases numbered 3, after V lost 3 bases and J lost 4 bases. Germline-derived CDR1 and CDR2 are SGHRS and YFSETQ. The CDR3 nucleotides are TGCGCCAGCAGCTCACAGGGGGCAGCAGATACGCAGTATTTT. Translated: CASSSQGAADTQYF.

The J gene is TRBJ2-7, the V gene TRBV7-9; 7 nucleotides line up with TRBD1. J was trimmed by 0 bases and V by 3 bases; bases with no gene match: 5. The CDR3 loop spans 15 amino acids. Germline V gene sequence: CDR1 SEHNR, CDR2 FQNEAQ (reference sequence). CDR3 in DNA: TGTGCCAGCAGCTTGTCTCCAGGGGGCTCCTACGAGCAGTACTTC. Its translation is CASSLSPGGSYEQYF.